This T cell receptor beta chain is drawn from a study of T cells after yellow fever vaccination. Study-wide results and caveats: A weaker but faster secondary response was observed, peaking on day 5 versus 15. Re-detected after boosting: most primary clones, 96% of CD4 and about 85% of CD8.

There are a few counts of this clonotype. Its specificity is not known. A universal primer site and UMIs were added as TCR cDNA was made by 5'RACE template switching. TCRdb re-called the 5' RACE reads through MiXCR, storing one row per CDR3 protein. The sample comprises 300,000 to 350,000 distinct CDR3 sequences, about 4% of which are singletons, and 20% to 25% rests with the top ten. The germline V and J ends were trimmed by 7 bases and 5 bases, with 15 bases remaining between them. The CDR3 loop spans 13 amino acids. The V gene's germline CDR1 is DFQATT and CDR2 SNEGSKA (reference sequence). Material: PBMCs, obtained 5 days after the yellow fever booster vaccination. The chain recombines TRBV20-1 with TRBJ1-3; the D gene is possibly TRBD1 (5 bases). The origin of this receptor is a man aged 18 to 30 who received the YFV17D yellow fever vaccine. CDR3 loop: CSVGEGTRNTIYF. CDR3 sequence (DNA): TGCAGTGTGGGGGAGGGGACGAGAAACACCATATATTTT.